This T cell receptor (beta chain) is from a study of T cells after yellow fever vaccination. The germline V gene has CDR1 SEHNR and CDR2 FQNEAQ (reference sequence). Trimming took 5 bases from V and 10 from J; bases not matched to a gene: 16. The CDR3 has 17 amino acids. A process of 5'RACE template switching, which added a universal primer site and UMIs, was used to make TCR cDNA. MiXCR, applied by TCRdb to the 5' RACE reads, yields one record per CDR3 protein. The profile shows 500,000 to 650,000 distinct CDR3 sequences, about 14% of them singletons. This receptor was identified in a man under 40 who received the YFV17D yellow fever vaccine. The genes are TRBV7-9 and TRBJ2-1, with 11 nucleotides matching TRBD2. Sample: PBMCs, taken on the day of the yellow fever booster vaccination. The CDR3 nucleotides are TGTGCCAGCAGCCCTAGAATAGCGGGAGGGCCTGGTGAGGAGCAGTTCTTC. Translating gives CASSPRIAGGPGEEQFF.